The T cell receptor (beta chain) described here comes from a study of T cell repertoires in cytomegalovirus infection (dated by TCRdb to between 2018 and 2021). Study-wide context: Donor HLA type was relevant to the analysis, because carriage of CMV infection together with the matching HLA type was indicated by public TCR beta signatures. Study-level results and caveats: The ex vivo response was dominated by HLA-C-restricted CMV-specific TCR beta clonotypes, and the single most frequent clonotype in two of eight donors was supplied by these HLA-C-restricted clonotypes. In both this cohort and an independent roughly 360-donor cohort, the cumulative frequency of public TCR beta family members distinguished carriers of CMV infection plus the relevant HLA type.

The reads were generated on an Illumina HiSeq 1500. Starting from the raw public reads, TCRdb applied fastp trimming at Q25, assembled clones with MiXCR and retained in-frame beta chains. CDR3 protein sequences are deduplicated, and each keeps its most common genes and DNA. Recorded for this sample are some 350,000 distinct CDR3 sequences; 15% to 20% of them occurred a single time. The top ten clones comprise under 9% of the sample. The germline V gene sets CDR1 to SGHTA and CDR2 to FQGNSA. The CDR3 spans 16 residues, from the cysteine through the phenylalanine. Only the CDR3 portion is preserved as DNA: 48 bases, with reading frame beginning at the first base. V loses 2 bases at its end and J loses 7 bases; junction bases beyond the gene matches: 9. A note on this clonotype: Its antigen is currently not known. No much larger clone is present one base from it, and per-base qualities are unavailable.

The TCR comes from a human donor in good health (CMV status not recorded). Some clones in this sample may be carry-over from other donors' samples. Sequenced input: PBMCs. The sequence is built from TRBV7-2 and TRBJ2-1, and 9 junctional nucleotides match TRBD2. The nucleotide sequence reads as follows: TGTGCCAGCAGCTTAAGGGCGGGAGGGCCAAGGAATGAGCAGTTCTTC. Its protein is CASSLRAGGPRNEQFF.